This T cell receptor (beta chain) emerged from a study of blood T cell repertoires in COVID-19. Study-level background: Material from acute and convalescent COVID-19 was sourced from the United States, Italy and Spain. PBMCs, B-cell-depleted T cells, or T cells were the source of the cDNA or gDNA that made up the material.

Source study methods: Amplification from reference gene primers served as the basis for estimated nucleated cell counts. Assay: immunoSEQ multiplex PCR; the TCRdb copy retains only in-frame clones and omits some. The V and J calls and the clone size are those of that table, but D and trimming were determined from the DNA. The data hold approximately 66,000 clones, with 85% to 90% observed a single time. This clone was found a few times. In germline, CDR1 is LNHNV, CDR2 YYDKDF (reference sequence). The CDR3 is 14 amino acids. The V and J ends lost 0 bases and 8 bases respectively, with 13 bases between them.

This receptor was identified in a man aged 45-60 years with active COVID-19. Source material: peripheral blood. The V gene is TRBV15, the J gene TRBJ1-2; perhaps TRBD1 as D (6 bases). The CDR3 coding sequence is TGTGCCACCAGCAGAGACAGGGGAGTAGGGGGCTACACCTTC. Its protein product is CATSRDRGVGGYTF.